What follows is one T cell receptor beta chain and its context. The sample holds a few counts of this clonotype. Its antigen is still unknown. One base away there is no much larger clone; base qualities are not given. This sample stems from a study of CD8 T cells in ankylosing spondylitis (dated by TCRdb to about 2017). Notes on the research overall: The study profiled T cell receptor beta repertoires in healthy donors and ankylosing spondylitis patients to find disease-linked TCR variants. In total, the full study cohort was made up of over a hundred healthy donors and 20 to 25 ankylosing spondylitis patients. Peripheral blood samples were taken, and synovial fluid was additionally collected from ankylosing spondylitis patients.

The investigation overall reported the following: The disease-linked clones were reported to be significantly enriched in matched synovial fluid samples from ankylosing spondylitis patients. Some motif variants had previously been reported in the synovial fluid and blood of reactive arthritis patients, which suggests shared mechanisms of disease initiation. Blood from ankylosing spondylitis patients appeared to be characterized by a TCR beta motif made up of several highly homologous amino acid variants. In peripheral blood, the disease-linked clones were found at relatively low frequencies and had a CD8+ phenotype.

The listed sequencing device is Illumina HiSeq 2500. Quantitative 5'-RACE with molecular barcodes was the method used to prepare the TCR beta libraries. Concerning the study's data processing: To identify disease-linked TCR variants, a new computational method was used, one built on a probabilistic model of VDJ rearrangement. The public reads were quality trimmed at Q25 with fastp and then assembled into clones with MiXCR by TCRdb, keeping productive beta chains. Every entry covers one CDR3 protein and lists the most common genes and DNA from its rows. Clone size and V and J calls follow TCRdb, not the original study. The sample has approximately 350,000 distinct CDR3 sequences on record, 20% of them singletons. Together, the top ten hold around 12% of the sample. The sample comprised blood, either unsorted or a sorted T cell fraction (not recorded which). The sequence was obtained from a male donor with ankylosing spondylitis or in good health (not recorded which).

Here is the DNA: TGCGCCAGCAGCCAGACAGTTTCCTACGAGCAGTACTTC. Its translation reads: CASSQTVSYEQYF. Here the chain combines TRBV4-1 and TRBJ2-7, with TRBD1 as a weak D call on 5 bases. Trimming takes 3 bases from V and 1 base from J, and the germline ends sit 7 bases apart. CDR1 is given as MGHRA and CDR2 as YSYEKL, both from the germline V gene. There are 13 amino acids in the CDR3, from cysteine to phenylalanine inclusive. The retained sequence is limited to the CDR3, 39 bases, with the frame set at the first base.